This TCR beta chain was profiled in a study of OX40 agonist ivuxolimab in advanced cancers. The assay was immunoSEQ multiplex PCR, and TCRdb's table has in-frame clones only and misses some. The sample includes about 99,000 clones, 95% to 96% of them seen just once. Trimming took off 3 bases at V and 3 bases at J, with 11 bases between the two ends. This CDR3 region has 14 residues. Germline loops: CDR1 MDHEN, CDR2 SYDVKM. In the case of this clone: Its antigen is not known.

General study findings and limits: On average, CD8+ T cells had more expanded clones than CD4+. By week 6 at 0.1 to 3.0 mg/kg, blood CD4+ and CD8+ T cells had expanded clonally. Normalized expansion of T-cell clones was also low for some nonresponders.

Systemic immunosuppression or autoimmune disease history was grounds to exclude patients. Sequencing was performed on CD4+ or CD8+ T cells sorted from blood, taken in a trial of the OX40 agonist ivuxolimab. The chain carries TRBV28 and TRBJ1-1, with D maybe TRBD1 (6 bases). This clonotype was obtained from an adult with an advanced solid tumor such as melanoma, head and neck, liver or kidney cancer. The CDR3 protein is CASSFRGADTEAFF. Written as DNA, the CDR3 is TGTGCCAGCAGTTTCCGGGGGGCGGACACTGAAGCTTTCTTT.